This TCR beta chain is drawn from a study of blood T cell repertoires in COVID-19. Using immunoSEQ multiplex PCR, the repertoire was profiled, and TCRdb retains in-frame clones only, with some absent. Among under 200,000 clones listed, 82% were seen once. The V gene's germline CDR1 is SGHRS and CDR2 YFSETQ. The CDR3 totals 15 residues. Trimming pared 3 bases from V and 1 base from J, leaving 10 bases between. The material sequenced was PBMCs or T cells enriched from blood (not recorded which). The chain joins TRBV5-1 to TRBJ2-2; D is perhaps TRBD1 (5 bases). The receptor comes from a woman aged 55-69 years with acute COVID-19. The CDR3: CASSYSTGNTGELFF. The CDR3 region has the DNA TGCGCCAGCAGCTACTCAACAGGGAACACCGGGGAGCTGTTTTTT.